This record covers a single T cell receptor (beta chain). Per germline, CDR1 SGHAT and CDR2 FQNNGV. The CDR3 runs 15 residues. The germline V and J ends were trimmed by 0 bases and 4 bases, with 12 bases remaining between them. This entry comes from a study of blood T cell repertoires in COVID-19. Clones were read by immunoSEQ multiplex PCR, and TCRdb kept only the in-frame ones, dropping some. The sample includes roughly 180,000 clones, about 80% of them seen just once. This TCR was recovered from a man in his sixties who had been exposed to COVID-19. Sequenced sample: PBMCs or T cells enriched from blood (not recorded which). The rearrangement joins TRBV11-2 to TRBJ1-2, with D possibly TRBD1 on 5 matching bases. CDR3 sequence (DNA): TGTGCCAGCAGCTTAGAAGGCGGGGCGGGCTATGGCTACACCTTC. Encoded protein: CASSLEGGAGYGYTF. Based on the CDR3 plus reference TRBV11-2 and TRBJ1-2, the full variable domain is EAGVAQSPRYKIIEKRQSVAFWCNPISGHATLYWYQQILGQGPKLLIQFQNNGVVDDSQLPKDRFSAERLKGVDSTLKIQPAKLEDSAVYLCASSLEGGAGYGYTFGSGTRLTVV.